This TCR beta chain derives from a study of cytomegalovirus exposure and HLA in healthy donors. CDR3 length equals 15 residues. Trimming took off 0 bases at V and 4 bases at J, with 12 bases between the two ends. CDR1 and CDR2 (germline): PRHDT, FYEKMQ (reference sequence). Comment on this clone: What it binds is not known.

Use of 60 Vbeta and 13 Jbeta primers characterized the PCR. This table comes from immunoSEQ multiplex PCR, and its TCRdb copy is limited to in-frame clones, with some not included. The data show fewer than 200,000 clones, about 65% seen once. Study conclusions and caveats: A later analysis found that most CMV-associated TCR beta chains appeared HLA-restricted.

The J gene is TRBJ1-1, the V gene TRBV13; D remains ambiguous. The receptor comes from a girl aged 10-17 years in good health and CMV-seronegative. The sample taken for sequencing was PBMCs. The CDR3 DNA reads TGTGCCAGCAGCTTAGGGGGGAGGGTTGGCACTGAAGCTTTCTTT. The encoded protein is CASSLGGRVGTEAFF.